Here is one T cell receptor (beta chain) with its context. Germline and junction disagree at one end, which may indicate a read error. A primer in the constant region served to generate TCR beta cDNA from approximately 450 ng of total RNA. Three rounds of nested multiplex PCR with slightly modified ARM-PCR produced TCR beta libraries. TRBV1-TRBV30 forward and Cbeta reverse primers drove the first two roughly 10-cycle rounds. TCRdb redid the calling of the multiplex PCR reads with MiXCR, one entry per CDR3 protein. Of approximately 310,000 distinct CDR3 sequences listed, over 55% are singletons. The data originate from a study of tumor-infiltrating lymphocytes in primary liver carcinoma. The CDR3 extends over 15 amino acids. CDR1 is SQVTM and CDR2 is ANQGSEA in the germline V gene. The authors took blood RNA from unsorted whole blood and also extracted germline DNA.

The receptor was isolated from a middle-aged man with primary liver carcinoma and hepatitis B virus infection. The gene calls are TRBV29-1 and TRBJ2-5, with a weak D call TRBD2 (6 bases). The sequenced sample consisted of peripheral blood. For the CDR3, the DNA is TGCAGTGTTGAGGGACCTGGGAGGCTCCAAGAGACCCAGAACTTC. It specifies CSVEGPGRLQETQNF.